The clone carrying this T cell receptor beta chain has just one count. The source of the sample is a study of shared clonotypes between healthy human individuals. TCRdb's copy holds only in-frame clones and misses some; the assay was immunoSEQ multiplex PCR. The sample consists of about 2 million clones, approximately 95% of them appearing once. The CDR3 has 13 amino acids. V lost 3 bases, J lost 4 bases, and 8 bases lay in between. The germline V gene encodes CDR1 ENHRY and CDR2 SYGVKD. The clonotype comes from a man between 18 and 35 years old in good health. The sequenced material came from naive CD4+ T cells sorted from blood. Specified subset: CD45RA+ positively selected. This chain connects TRBV10-3 to TRBJ2-3; D gene uncertain. Here the CDR3 reads CAISEEVADTQYF. The CDR3 nucleotides are TGTGCCATCAGTGAAGAGGTTGCAGATACGCAGTATTTT.